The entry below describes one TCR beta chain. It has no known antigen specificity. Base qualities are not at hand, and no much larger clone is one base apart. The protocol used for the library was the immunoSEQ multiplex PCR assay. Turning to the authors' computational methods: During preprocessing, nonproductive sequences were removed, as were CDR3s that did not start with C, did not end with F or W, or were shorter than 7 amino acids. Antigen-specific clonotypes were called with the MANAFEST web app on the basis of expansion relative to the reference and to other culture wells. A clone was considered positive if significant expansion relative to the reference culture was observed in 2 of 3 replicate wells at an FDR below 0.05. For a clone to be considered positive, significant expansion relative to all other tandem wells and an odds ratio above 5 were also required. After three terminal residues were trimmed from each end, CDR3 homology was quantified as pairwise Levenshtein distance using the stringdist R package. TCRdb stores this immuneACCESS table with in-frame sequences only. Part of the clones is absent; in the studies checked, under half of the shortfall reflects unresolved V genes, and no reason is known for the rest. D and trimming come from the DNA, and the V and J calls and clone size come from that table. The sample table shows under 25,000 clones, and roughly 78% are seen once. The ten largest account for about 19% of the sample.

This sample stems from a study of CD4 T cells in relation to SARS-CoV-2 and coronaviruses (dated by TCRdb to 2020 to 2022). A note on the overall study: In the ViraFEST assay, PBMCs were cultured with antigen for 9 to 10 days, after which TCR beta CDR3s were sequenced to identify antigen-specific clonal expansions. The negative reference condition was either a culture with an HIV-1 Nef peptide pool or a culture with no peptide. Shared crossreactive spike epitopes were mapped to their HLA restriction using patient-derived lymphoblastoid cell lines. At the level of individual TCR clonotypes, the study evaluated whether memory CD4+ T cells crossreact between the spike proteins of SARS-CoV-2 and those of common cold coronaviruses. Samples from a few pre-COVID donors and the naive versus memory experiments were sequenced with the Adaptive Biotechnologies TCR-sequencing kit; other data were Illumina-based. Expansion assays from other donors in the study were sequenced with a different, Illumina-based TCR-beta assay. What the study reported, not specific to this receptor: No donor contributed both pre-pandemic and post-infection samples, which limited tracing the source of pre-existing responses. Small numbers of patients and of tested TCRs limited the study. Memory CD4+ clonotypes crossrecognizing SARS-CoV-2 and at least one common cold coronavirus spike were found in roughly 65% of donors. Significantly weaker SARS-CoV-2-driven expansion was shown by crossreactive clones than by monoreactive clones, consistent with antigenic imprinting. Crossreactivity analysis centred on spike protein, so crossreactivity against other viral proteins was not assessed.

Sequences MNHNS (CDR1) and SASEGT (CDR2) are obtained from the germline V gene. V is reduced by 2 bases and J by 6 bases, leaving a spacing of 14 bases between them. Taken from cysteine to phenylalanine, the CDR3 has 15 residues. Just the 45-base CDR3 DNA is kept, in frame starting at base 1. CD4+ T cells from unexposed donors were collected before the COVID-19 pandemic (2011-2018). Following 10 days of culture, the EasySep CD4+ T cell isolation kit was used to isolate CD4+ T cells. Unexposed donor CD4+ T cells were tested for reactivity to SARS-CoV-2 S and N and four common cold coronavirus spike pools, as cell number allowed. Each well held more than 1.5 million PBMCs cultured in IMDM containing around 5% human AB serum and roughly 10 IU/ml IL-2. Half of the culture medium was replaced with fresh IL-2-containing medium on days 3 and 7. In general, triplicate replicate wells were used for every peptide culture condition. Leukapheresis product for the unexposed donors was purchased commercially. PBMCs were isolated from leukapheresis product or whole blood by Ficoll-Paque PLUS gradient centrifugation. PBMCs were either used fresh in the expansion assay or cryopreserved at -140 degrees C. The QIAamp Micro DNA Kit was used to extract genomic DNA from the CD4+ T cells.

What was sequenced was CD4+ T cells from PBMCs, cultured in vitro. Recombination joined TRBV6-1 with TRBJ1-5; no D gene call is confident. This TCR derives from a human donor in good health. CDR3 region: CASSEPPDRPQPQHF. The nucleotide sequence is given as TGTGCCAGCAGTGAACCCCCGGATCGTCCTCAGCCCCAGCATTTT.